These 15 T cell receptor beta chains originate from one sample sequenced in a study of T cell responses to AZD1222 COVID-19 vaccine. Assay: immunoSEQ multiplex PCR; the TCRdb copy retains only in-frame clones and omits some. The table has more than 85,000 clones, about 88% seen once; the top ten hold approximately 15%. Sample: peripheral blood, taken on day 0 of AZD1222 vaccination. These receptors all stem from an adult in good health.

J is TRBJ1-2 and V is TRBV5-4, with 9 bases that match TRBD1. Germline values: CDR1 SGHNT, CDR2 YYREEE (reference sequence). The CDR3 has 13 amino acids. The V gene end was trimmed by 5 bases and the J gene end by 6 bases; junction bases not matched to a gene: 5. As DNA, the CDR3 is TGTGCCAGCAGACGCGGGACAGGGAATGGCTACACCTTC. Amino acids: CASRRGTGNGYTF.

The V gene is TRBV5-1, the J gene TRBJ1-2; D uncertain. CDR3 size: 13 residues. CDR1 and CDR2 (germline): SGHRS, YFSETQ. Trimming cost V 2 bases and J 4 bases, with 9 bases left between them. The chain's CDR3 is CASSLSPLYGYTF. The CDR3 DNA reads TGCGCCAGCAGCTTATCGCCCCTCTATGGCTACACCTTC.

The chain links TRBV4-1 to TRBJ1-1; possibly TRBD1 for D (6 bases). The CDR3 has 13 residues. The germline gives CDR1 MGHRA, CDR2 YSYEKL. V lost 3 bases and J lost 8, with 13 bases in between. The chain's CDR3 is CASSHMDSPEAFF. The CDR3 nucleotides read TGCGCCAGCAGCCACATGGACAGCCCGGAAGCTTTCTTT.

The chain recombines TRBV9 with TRBJ2-2; unclear D gene. Germline-derived CDR1 and CDR2 are SGDLS and YYNGEE. This CDR3 spans 12 amino acids. V was trimmed by 4 bases and J by 4 bases, leaving 5 bases between them. Here the CDR3 reads CASSRFTGELFF. The CDR3 region has the DNA TGTGCCAGCAGCCGGTTCACCGGGGAGCTGTTTTTT.

The genes are TRBV28 and TRBJ2-4; possible D gene TRBD1, 5 bases. Per the germline V gene, CDR1 is MDHEN and CDR2 is SYDVKM. The V end was cut by 5 bases, the J end by 3 bases, with 26 bases between. The CDR3 runs to 19 residues. The CDR3 loop is CASSITGPRKSVGKNIQYF. The DNA of the CDR3 is TGTGCCAGCAGTATTACAGGTCCCCGAAAGAGCGTGGGCAAAAACATTCAGTACTTC.

This clone has a single count. V usage is TRBV28 and J usage is TRBJ2-2, with D perhaps given as TRBD1 or TRBD2 (6 bases each). CDR1 MDHEN and CDR2 SYDVKM come from the germline V gene. The CDR3 has 15 residues. Trimming left V 6 bases short and J 1 base short, with 12 bases between. In nucleotides, the CDR3 is TGTGCCAGCAGGGCGGGGACAAGGAACACCGGGGAGCTGTTTTTT. Translating gives CASRAGTRNTGELFF.

This clone has a single count. The genes are TRBV28 and TRBJ2-7; weak D call: TRBD2 (6 bases). CDR3 length equals 15 residues. From germline, CDR1 is MDHEN and CDR2 SYDVKM. V was trimmed by 6 bases and J by 0 bases, leaving 15 bases between them. The CDR3 region is CASRGPRGSSYEQYF. The CDR3 coding sequence is TGTGCCAGCAGGGGTCCTCGGGGGAGCTCCTACGAGCAGTACTTC.

The V gene is TRBV5-1, the J gene TRBJ2-2; 12 nucleotides agree with TRBD1. Germline loops: CDR1 SGHRS, CDR2 YFSETQ. The CDR3 covers 16 residues. J gave up 5 bases and V 2 bases, and 4 bases lay outside the gene matches. The CDR3: CASSLGTGGWTGELFF. The CDR3 coding sequence is TGCGCCAGCAGCTTAGGGACAGGGGGCTGGACCGGGGAGCTGTTTTTT. Full variable domain (remainder filled in from reference TRBV5-1 and TRBJ2-2): KAGVTQTPRYLIKTRGQQVTLSCSPISGHRSVSWYQQTPGQGLQFLFEYFSETQRNKGNFPGRFSGRQFSNSRSEMNVSTLELGDSALYLCASSLGTGGWTGELFFGEGSRLTVL.

The count of this clone is one. V and J are TRBV15 and TRBJ2-7, with a tentative D call TRBD2 (6 bases). V was pared by 0 bases and J by 1 base, with 10 bases between. Per germline, CDR1 LNHNV and CDR2 YYDKDF (reference sequence). The CDR3 contains 15 residues. CDR3 sequence reads: CATSREGGRSYEQYF. CDR3 bases: TGTGCCACCAGCAGAGAAGGAGGGAGATCCTACGAGCAGTACTTC.

The V and J genes are TRBV2 and TRBJ2-2; 9 bases match TRBD1. Germline V gene sequence: CDR1 SNHLY, CDR2 FYNNEI. The CDR3 loop spans 15 amino acids. Trimming cost V 9 bases and J 6 bases; bases outside gene matches: 11. The CDR3 loop reads CASGGDRVLPGELFF. The CDR3 DNA is TGTGCCAGTGGGGGGGACAGGGTACTTCCCGGGGAGCTGTTTTTT.

The chain combines TRBV9 with TRBJ2-7, with D tentatively TRBD1 (5 bases). This CDR3 is built from 16 residues. Germline V gene data show CDR1 as SGDLS and CDR2 as YYNGEE. V lost 1 base and J lost 5, with 19 bases in between. DNA for the CDR3: TGTGCCAGCAGCGTAATGGGGCAGGCCCCGAGCAACGAGCAGTACTTC. Translation gives CASSVMGQAPSNEQYF.

This chain joins TRBV24-1 and TRBJ2-5; no clear D gene. The CDR3 is 11 residues long. V lost 5 bases, J lost 7 bases, and 7 bases lay in between. CDR1 is KGHDR and CDR2 is SFDVKD in the germline V gene. The CDR3 DNA reads as TGTGCCACCAGTGGGTACGGGACCCAGTACTTC. It translates to CATSGYGTQYF.

This clone has only a few counts. This CDR3 is missing its conserved last phenylalanine or tryptophan, likely due to a read error. Because the CDR3's place on the DNA is in doubt, the DNA is left out and the CDR3 is given as listed by TCRdb. The chain joins TRBV19 to TRBJ2-7. CDR1 is LNHDA, CDR2 SQIVND, per germline (reference sequence). The CDR3 is made up of 11 amino acids, end residues included. The chain's CDR3 is CASSIFGTRIR.

This clone was counted only a few times. The gene calls are TRBV6-2 or TRBV6-3 and TRBJ1-1; 8 bases agree with TRBD1. CDR3 length: 14 residues. Trimming took 6 bases from V and 4 from J; bases not matched to a gene: 7. Germline loops: CDR1 MNHEY, CDR2 SVGEGT. As DNA, the CDR3 is TGTGCCAGCAGCCTCGGACAGGGCCCCACTGAAGCTTTCTTT. Its protein product is CASSLGQGPTEAFF.

A single count supports this clone. The rearrangement uses TRBV28 and TRBJ2-5; 9 bases match TRBD1. Germline V gives CDR1 MDHEN, CDR2 SYDVKM. With V trimmed by 3 bases and J by 3 bases, 8 bases remained unmatched. The CDR3 covers 16 residues. CDR3 residues: CASSLFGTGKKETQYF. As DNA, the CDR3 is TGTGCCAGCAGTTTGTTCGGGACAGGGAAAAAAGAGACCCAGTACTTC. The variable domain in full, with the rest retrieved from reference TRBV28 and TRBJ2-5, is DVKVTQSSRYLVKRTGEKVFLECVQDMDHENMFWYRQDPGLGLRLIYFSYDVKMKEKGDIPEGYSVSREKKERFSLILESASTNQTSMYLCASSLFGTGKKETQYFGPGTRLLVL.